The clone carrying this T cell receptor beta chain was observed a few times. Its antigen is unknown. Germline CDR1 reads SGHRS; CDR2 reads YFSETQ. This CDR3 spans 14 amino acids. The ends lost 4 bases at V and 2 bases at J; junction bases unmatched: 3. These data originate in a study of CD4 T cells in relation to SARS-CoV-2 and coronaviruses. Study-wide background: TCR beta CDR3s were sequenced after 10-day antigen culture of PBMCs. Median patient age was about 41 years, spanning 21 to 72 years. The study's findings and limits: Crossreactive clones expanded significantly less to SARS-CoV-2 than monoreactive clones.

The data were produced by immunoSEQ multiplex PCR, yet TCRdb's version contains in-frame clones alone and is incomplete. The table lists some 30,000 clones, roughly 82% of them singletons. Sequenced: memory CD4+ T cells from PBMCs, cultured in vitro. The sequence was collected from an adult with COVID-19. The chain uses TRBV5-1 and TRBJ1-5; 7 nucleotides agree with TRBD1. CDR3 in DNA: TGCGCCAGCAGCGAGGGGACAGGCAATCAGCCCCAGCATTTT. Encoded protein: CASSEGTGNQPQHF.